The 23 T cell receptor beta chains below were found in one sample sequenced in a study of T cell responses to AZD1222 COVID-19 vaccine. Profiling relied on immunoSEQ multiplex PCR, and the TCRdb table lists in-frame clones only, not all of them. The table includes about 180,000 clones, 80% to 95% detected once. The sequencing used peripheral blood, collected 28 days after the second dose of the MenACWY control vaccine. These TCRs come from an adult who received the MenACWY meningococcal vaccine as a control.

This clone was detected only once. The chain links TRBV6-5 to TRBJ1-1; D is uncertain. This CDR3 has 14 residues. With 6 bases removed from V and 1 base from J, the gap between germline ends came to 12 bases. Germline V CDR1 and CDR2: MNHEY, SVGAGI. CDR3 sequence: CASRNGIRNTEAFF. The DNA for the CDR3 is TGTGCCAGCAGAAATGGGATTAGGAACACTGAAGCTTTCTTT.

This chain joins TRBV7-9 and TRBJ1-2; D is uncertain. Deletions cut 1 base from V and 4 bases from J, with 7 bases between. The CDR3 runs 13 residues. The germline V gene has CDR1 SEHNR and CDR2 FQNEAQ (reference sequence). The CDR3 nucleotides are TGTGCCAGCAGCTTAGACAGACGCTATGGCTACACCTTC. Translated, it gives CASSLDRRYGYTF.

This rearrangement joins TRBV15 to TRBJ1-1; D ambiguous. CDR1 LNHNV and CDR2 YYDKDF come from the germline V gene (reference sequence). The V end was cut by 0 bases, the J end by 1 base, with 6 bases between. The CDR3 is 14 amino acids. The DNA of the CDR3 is TGTGCCACCAGCAGAGATCGTGGGAACACTGAAGCTTTCTTT. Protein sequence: CATSRDRGNTEAFF.

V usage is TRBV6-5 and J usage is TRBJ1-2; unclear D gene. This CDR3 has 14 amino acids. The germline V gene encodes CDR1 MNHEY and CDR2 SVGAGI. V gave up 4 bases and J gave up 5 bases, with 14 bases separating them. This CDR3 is CASSLGLNFYGYTF. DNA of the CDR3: TGTGCCAGCAGTTTGGGCCTTAATTTTTATGGCTACACCTTC.

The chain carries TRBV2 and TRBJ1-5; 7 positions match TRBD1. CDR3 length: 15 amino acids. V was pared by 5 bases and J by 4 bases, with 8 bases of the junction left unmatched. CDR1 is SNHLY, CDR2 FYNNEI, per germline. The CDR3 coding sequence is TGTGCCAGCAGTTTACAGGGGAATCGAAATCAGCCCCAGCATTTT. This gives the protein CASSLQGNRNQPQHF.

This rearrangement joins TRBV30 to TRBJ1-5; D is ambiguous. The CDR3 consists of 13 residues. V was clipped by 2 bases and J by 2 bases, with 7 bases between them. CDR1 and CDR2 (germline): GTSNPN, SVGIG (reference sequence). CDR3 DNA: TGTGCCTGGAGTCTTGCGGGCAATCAGCCCCAGCATTTT. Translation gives CAWSLAGNQPQHF. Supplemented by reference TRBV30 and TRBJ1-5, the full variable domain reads SQTIHQWPATLVQPVGSPLSLECTVEGTSNPNLYWYRQAAGRGLQLLFYSVGIGQISSEVPQNLSASRPQDRQFILSSKKLLLSDSGFYLCAWSLAGNQPQHFGDGTRLSIL.

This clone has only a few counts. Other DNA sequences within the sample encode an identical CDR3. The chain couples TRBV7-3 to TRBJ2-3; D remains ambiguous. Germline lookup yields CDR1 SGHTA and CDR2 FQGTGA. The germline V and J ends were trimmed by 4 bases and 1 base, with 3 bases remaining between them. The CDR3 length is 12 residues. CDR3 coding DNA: TGTGCCAGCAGCTCGGGCACAGATACGCAGTATTTT. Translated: CASSSGTDTQYF.

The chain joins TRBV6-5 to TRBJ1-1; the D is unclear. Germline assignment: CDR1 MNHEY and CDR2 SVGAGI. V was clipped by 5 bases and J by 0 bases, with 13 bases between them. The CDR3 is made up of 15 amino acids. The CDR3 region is CASSHGRGMNTEAFF. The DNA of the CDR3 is TGTGCCAGCAGTCATGGACGGGGAATGAACACTGAAGCTTTCTTT.

In nucleotides, the CDR3 is TGCGCCAGCAGCTTAACACAGTACAACACTGAAGCTTTCTTT. Its translation: CASSLTQYNTEAFF. The V gene is TRBV5-1, the J gene TRBJ1-1, with D uncertain. The CDR3 is 14 amino acids. Trimming removed 2 bases at V and 2 bases at J, with 10 bases between. Germline CDR1 reads SGHRS; CDR2 reads YFSETQ.

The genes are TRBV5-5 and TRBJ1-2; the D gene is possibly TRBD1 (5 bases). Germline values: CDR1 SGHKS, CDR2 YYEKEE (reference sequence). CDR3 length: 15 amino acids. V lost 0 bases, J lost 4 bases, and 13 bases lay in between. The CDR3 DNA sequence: TGTGCCAGCAGCTTGGTTGTAGGGGAGGGCTATGGCTACACCTTC. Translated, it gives CASSLVVGEGYGYTF.

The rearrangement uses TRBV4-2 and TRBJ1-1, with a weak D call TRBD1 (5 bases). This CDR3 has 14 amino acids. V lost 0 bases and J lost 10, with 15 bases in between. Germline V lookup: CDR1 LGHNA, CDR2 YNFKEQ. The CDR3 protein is CASSQDLTAPGAFF. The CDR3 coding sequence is TGTGCCAGCAGCCAAGATCTGACAGCCCCAGGAGCTTTCTTT.

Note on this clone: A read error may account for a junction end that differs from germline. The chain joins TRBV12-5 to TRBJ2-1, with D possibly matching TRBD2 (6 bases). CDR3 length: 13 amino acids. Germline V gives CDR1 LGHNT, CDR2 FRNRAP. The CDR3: CASGRDSNNEQFF. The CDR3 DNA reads TGTGCTAGTGGTCGGGACTCCAACAATGAGCAGTTCTTC.

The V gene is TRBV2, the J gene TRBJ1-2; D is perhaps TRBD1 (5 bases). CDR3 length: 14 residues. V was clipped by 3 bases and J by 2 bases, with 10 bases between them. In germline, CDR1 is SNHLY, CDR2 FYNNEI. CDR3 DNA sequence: TGTGCCAGCAGTGAGGAGGGACGGAACTATGGCTACACCTTC. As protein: CASSEEGRNYGYTF.

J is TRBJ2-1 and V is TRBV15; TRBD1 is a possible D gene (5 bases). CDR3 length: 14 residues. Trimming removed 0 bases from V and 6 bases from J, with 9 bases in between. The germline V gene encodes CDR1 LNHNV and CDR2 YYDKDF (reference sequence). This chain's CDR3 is CATSRDLGVNEQFF. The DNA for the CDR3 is TGTGCCACCAGCAGAGATTTAGGGGTCAATGAGCAGTTCTTC.

DNA for the CDR3: TGTGCCAGCAGCCTCAGGGTCCGGGACACTGAAGCTTTCTTT. It specifies CASSLRVRDTEAFF. The V and J genes are TRBV9 and TRBJ1-1; TRBD1 is a possible D gene (5 bases). V shed 4 bases and J shed 3 bases, with 13 bases lying between them. The CDR3 spans 14 residues. CDR1 SGDLS and CDR2 YYNGEE come from the germline V gene.

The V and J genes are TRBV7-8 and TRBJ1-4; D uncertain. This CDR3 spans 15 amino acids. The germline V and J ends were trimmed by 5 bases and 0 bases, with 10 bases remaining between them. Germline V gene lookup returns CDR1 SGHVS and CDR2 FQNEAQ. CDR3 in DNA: TGTGCCAGCAGCGTGAACATCGCAACTAATGAAAAACTGTTTTTT. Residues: CASSVNIATNEKLFF.

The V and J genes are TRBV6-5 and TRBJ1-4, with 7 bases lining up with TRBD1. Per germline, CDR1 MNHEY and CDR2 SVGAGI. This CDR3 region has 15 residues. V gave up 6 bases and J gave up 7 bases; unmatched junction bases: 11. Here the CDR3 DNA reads TGTGCCAGCAGGAGCCAGACAGGGAAGGCTGAAAAACTGTTTTTT. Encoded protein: CASRSQTGKAEKLFF.

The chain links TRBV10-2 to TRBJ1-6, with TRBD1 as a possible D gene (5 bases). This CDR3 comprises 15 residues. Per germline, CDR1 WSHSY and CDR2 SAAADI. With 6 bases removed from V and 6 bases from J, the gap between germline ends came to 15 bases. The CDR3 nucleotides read TGCGCCAGCAGGGGGGGGTTCTTGGGTAATTCACCCCTCCACTTT. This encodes CASRGGFLGNSPLHF.

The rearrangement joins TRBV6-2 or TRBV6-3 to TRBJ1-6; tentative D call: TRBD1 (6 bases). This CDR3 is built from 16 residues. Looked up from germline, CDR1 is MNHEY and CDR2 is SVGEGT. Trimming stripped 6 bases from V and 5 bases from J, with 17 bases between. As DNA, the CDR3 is TGTGCCAGCAGCCGGCCAGTGTACAGGGATAATTCACCCCTCCACTTT. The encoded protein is CASSRPVYRDNSPLHF.

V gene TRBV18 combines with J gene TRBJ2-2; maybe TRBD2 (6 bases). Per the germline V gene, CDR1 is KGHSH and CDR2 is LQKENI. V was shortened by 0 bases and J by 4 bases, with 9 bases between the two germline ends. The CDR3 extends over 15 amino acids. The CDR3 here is CASSPPRGGTGELFF. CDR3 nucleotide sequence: TGTGCCAGCTCACCACCGCGGGGTGGCACCGGGGAGCTGTTTTTT.

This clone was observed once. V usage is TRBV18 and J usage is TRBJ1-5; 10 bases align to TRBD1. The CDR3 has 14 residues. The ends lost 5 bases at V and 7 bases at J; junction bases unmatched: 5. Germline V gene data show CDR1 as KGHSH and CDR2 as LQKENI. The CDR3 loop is CASSSDRGYQPQHF. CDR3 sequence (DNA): TGTGCCAGCTCATCGGACAGGGGGTACCAGCCCCAGCATTTT.

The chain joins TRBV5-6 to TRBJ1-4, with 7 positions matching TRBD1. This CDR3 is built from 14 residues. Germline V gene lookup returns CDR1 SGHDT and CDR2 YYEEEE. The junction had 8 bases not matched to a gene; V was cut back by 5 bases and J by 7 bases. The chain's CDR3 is CASSSTGRGEKLFF. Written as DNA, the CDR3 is TGTGCCAGCAGTTCGACAGGGCGAGGTGAAAAACTGTTTTTT.

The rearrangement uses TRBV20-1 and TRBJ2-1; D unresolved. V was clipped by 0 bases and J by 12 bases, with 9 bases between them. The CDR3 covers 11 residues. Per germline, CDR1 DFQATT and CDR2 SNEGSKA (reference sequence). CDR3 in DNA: TGCAGTGCTAGAGAGGAGAGAAGGCAGTTCTTC. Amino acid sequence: CSAREERRQFF.